This TCR beta chain was profiled in a study of shared clonotypes between healthy human individuals. Whole-study findings and limits: Sampling included only blood; tissue repertoires likely differ.

CDR1 and CDR2 (germline): SGHTA, FQGNSA. The CDR3 is 13 residues long. The V and J ends lost 7 bases and 5 bases respectively, with 15 bases between them. With respect to this clone: Its antigen is unidentified.

Here immunoSEQ multiplex PCR was the method, and the copy in TCRdb shows in-frame clones only, minus some. Of over a million clones listed, roughly 97% are singletons. Source material: naive CD4+ T cells sorted from blood. Subset noted: CD45RA+ positively selected. This chain joins TRBV7-2 and TRBJ2-7, with D perhaps TRBD2 (5 bases). The sequence came from a man aged 30 to 45 in good health. The CDR3 bases are TGTGCCAGCACGCCTCGGCGGGCGAACGAGCAGTACTTC. Protein sequence: CASTPRRANEQYF.